This T cell receptor (beta chain) stems from a study of T cells after yellow fever vaccination. TCRdb reprocessed the 5' RACE reads with MiXCR, giving one entry per CDR3 protein. The repertoire has some 320,000 distinct CDR3 sequences, about 10% of them found once; the top ten carry over 3%. V lost 1 base to trimming and J lost 8 bases; unmatched junction nucleotides: 4. The CDR3 runs to 15 residues. Germline V CDR1 and CDR2: KGHSH, LQKENI. The V gene is TRBV18, the J gene TRBJ1-6, with 8 nucleotides matching TRBD1. Material: CD4+ T cells sorted from PBMCs, obtained 45 days after the yellow fever booster vaccination. The clonotype comes from a man between 18 and 29 years old who received the YFV17D yellow fever vaccine. The chain's CDR3 is CASSPRTGYDSPLHF. As DNA, the CDR3 is TGTGCCAGCTCACCACGGACAGGGTATGATTCACCCCTCCACTTT.